A selection of T cell receptor beta chains follows, all from one sample in a study of T cell responses to AZD1222 COVID-19 vaccine. Some clones are missing from TCRdb's copy, which holds only in-frame ones; the method was immunoSEQ multiplex PCR. The sample has approximately 140,000 clones; 85% to 90% are singletons. The specimen comprised peripheral blood, sampled 28 days after the second AZD1222 dose. All receptors derive from an adult who received the AZD1222 COVID-19 vaccine. Each CDR3 is given with its conserved first and last residue. D genes are given only for firm matches. Only part of the rows carry a size: once, few, many, or a class if the clone is expanded.

j_gene: TRBJ2-5; v_gene: TRBV7-2; d_gene: TRBD2; abundance: NA; CDR3aa: CASSKGLAGVGKTQYF; CDR3nt: TGTGCCAGCAGCAAGGGACTAGCGGGAGTTGGGAAGACCCAGTACTTC
j_gene: TRBJ1-6; v_gene: TRBV30; d_gene: NA; abundance: NA; CDR3aa: CAWTGQQNSPLHF; CDR3nt: TGTGCCTGGACGGGACAACAGAATTCACCCCTCCACTTT
j_gene: TRBJ1-2; v_gene: TRBV7-9; d_gene: TRBD1; abundance: NA; CDR3aa: CASSFGQGATNYGYTF; CDR3nt: TGTGCCAGCAGCTTCGGACAGGGGGCGACTAACTATGGCTACACCTTC
j_gene: TRBJ1-2; v_gene: TRBV7-9; d_gene: NA; abundance: NA; CDR3aa: CASSPGVGPGGYTF; CDR3nt: TGTGCCAGCAGCCCGGGGGTAGGGCCGGGCGGCTACACCTTC
j_gene: TRBJ2-1; v_gene: TRBV6-5; d_gene: NA; abundance: NA; CDR3aa: CASSRTGTRNNEQFF; CDR3nt: TGTGCCAGCAGTAGAACCGGGACACGGAACAATGAGCAGTTCTTC
j_gene: TRBJ1-2; v_gene: TRBV5-1; d_gene: TRBD1; abundance: NA; CDR3aa: CASSQDRPRRGGYTF; CDR3nt: TGCGCCAGCAGCCAGGACAGGCCAAGGCGGGGGGGCTACACCTTC
j_gene: TRBJ1-2; v_gene: TRBV6-5; d_gene: TRBD1; abundance: NA; CDR3aa: CATGRQGETHGYTF; CDR3nt: TGTGCCACCGGGAGACAGGGGGAAACCCATGGCTACACCTTC
j_gene: TRBJ1-4; v_gene: TRBV9; d_gene: TRBD1; abundance: few; CDR3aa: CASSPGQVNEKLFF; CDR3nt: TGTGCCAGCAGCCCGGGACAGGTCAATGAAAAACTGTTTTTT
j_gene: TRBJ2-2; v_gene: TRBV29-1; d_gene: TRBD1; abundance: NA; CDR3aa: CSVRLGTGNTGELFF; CDR3nt: TGCAGCGTCAGGCTGGGGACAGGTAACACCGGGGAGCTGTTTTTT
j_gene: TRBJ1-1; v_gene: TRBV7-9; d_gene: NA; abundance: NA; CDR3aa: CASTQGLAETEAFF; CDR3nt: TGTGCCAGCACCCAAGGATTGGCTGAAACTGAAGCTTTCTTT
j_gene: TRBJ2-1; v_gene: TRBV4-2; d_gene: TRBD1; abundance: NA; CDR3aa: CASSQVSGQGGFYEQFF; CDR3nt: TGTGCCAGCAGCCAAGTGTCGGGACAGGGTGGTTTTTATGAGCAGTTCTTC
j_gene: TRBJ2-6; v_gene: TRBV5-1; d_gene: NA; abundance: NA; CDR3aa: CASSLDSPSSGANVLTF; CDR3nt: TGCGCCAGCAGCTTGGACAGCCCGAGCTCTGGGGCCAACGTCCTGACTTTC
j_gene: TRBJ2-5; v_gene: TRBV24-1; d_gene: NA; abundance: NA; CDR3aa: CATSDGQTFQETQYF; CDR3nt: TGTGCCACCAGTGACGGACAAACTTTCCAAGAGACCCAGTACTTC
j_gene: TRBJ2-5; v_gene: TRBV7-9; d_gene: NA; abundance: NA; CDR3aa: CASRIGGPSYQETQYF; CDR3nt: TGTGCCAGCAGAATTGGGGGCCCTTCCTACCAAGAGACCCAGTACTTC
j_gene: TRBJ1-2; v_gene: TRBV18; d_gene: NA; abundance: NA; CDR3aa: CASSPQGYGYTF; CDR3nt: TGTGCCAGCTCACCCCAAGGCTATGGCTACACCTTC
j_gene: TRBJ1-1; v_gene: TRBV4-2; d_gene: NA; abundance: few; CDR3aa: CASSPLGSPWGAFF; CDR3nt: TGTGCCAGCAGCCCCTTGGGATCTCCTTGGGGAGCTTTCTTT
j_gene: TRBJ1-6; v_gene: TRBV25-1; d_gene: NA; abundance: few; CDR3aa: CASSAAIFNSPLHF; CDR3nt: TGTGCCAGCAGTGCTGCGATCTTTAATTCACCCCTCCACTTT
j_gene: TRBJ1-1; v_gene: TRBV6-1; d_gene: NA; abundance: NA; CDR3aa: CASSETTEAFF; CDR3nt: TGTGCCAGCAGTGAAACGACTGAAGCTTTCTTT
j_gene: TRBJ1-1; v_gene: TRBV12-3/TRBV12-4; d_gene: NA; abundance: NA; CDR3aa: CASSLAENTEAFF; CDR3nt: TGTGCCAGCAGTTTGGCGGAGAACACTGAAGCTTTCTTT
j_gene: TRBJ2-1; v_gene: TRBV5-1; d_gene: TRBD2; abundance: once; CDR3aa: CASSTSGDYNEQFF; CDR3nt: TGCGCCAGCAGCACTAGCGGAGACTACAATGAGCAGTTCTTC
j_gene: TRBJ2-2; v_gene: TRBV3-1/TRBV3-2; d_gene: NA; abundance: once; CDR3aa: CASSQDTQGWELFF; CDR3nt: TGTGCCAGCAGCCAAGACACGCAGGGCTGGGAGCTGTTTTTT
j_gene: TRBJ2-4; v_gene: TRBV27; d_gene: TRBD1; abundance: once; CDR3aa: CASSPPGTAKNIQYF; CDR3nt: TGTGCCAGCAGTCCTCCCGGGACAGCTAAAAACATTCAGTACTTC
j_gene: TRBJ1-1; v_gene: TRBV7-9; d_gene: NA; abundance: NA; CDR3aa: CASSFLSPKGAEAFF; CDR3nt: TGTGCCAGCAGCTTTTTATCCCCGAAAGGCGCTGAAGCTTTCTTT
j_gene: TRBJ2-1; v_gene: TRBV29-1; d_gene: TRBD1; abundance: once; CDR3aa: CSVRQGAGLGEQFF; CDR3nt: TGCAGCGTTAGACAGGGGGCTGGTCTGGGTGAGCAGTTCTTC
j_gene: TRBJ1-6; v_gene: TRBV6-1; d_gene: TRBD1; abundance: NA; CDR3aa: CASSDRGPGQSSYNSPLHF; CDR3nt: TGTGCCAGCAGTGATCGCGGACCGGGACAGAGCTCCTATAATTCACCCCTCCACTTT
j_gene: TRBJ2-3; v_gene: TRBV5-1; d_gene: TRBD2; abundance: NA; CDR3aa: CASSFYLTSGRSSTDTQYF; CDR3nt: TGCGCCAGCAGCTTCTACCTCACTAGCGGGAGGTCTAGCACAGATACGCAGTATTTT
j_gene: TRBJ2-1; v_gene: TRBV4-2; d_gene: TRBD2; abundance: NA; CDR3aa: CASSRVLAGVISYNEQFF; CDR3nt: TGTGCCAGCAGCCGCGTACTAGCGGGGGTGATCTCCTACAATGAGCAGTTCTTC
j_gene: TRBJ2-6; v_gene: TRBV30; d_gene: NA; abundance: NA; CDR3aa: CAWSGTEAGANVLTF; CDR3nt: TGTGCCTGGAGTGGGACTGAGGCTGGGGCCAACGTCCTGACTTTC
j_gene: TRBJ2-7; v_gene: TRBV3-1/TRBV3-2; d_gene: NA; abundance: NA; CDR3aa: CASSPEGPVYEQYF; CDR3nt: TGTGCCAGCAGCCCAGAAGGGCCTGTCTACGAGCAGTACTTC
j_gene: TRBJ1-1; v_gene: TRBV15; d_gene: NA; abundance: NA; CDR3aa: CATSRGGRLTEAFF; CDR3nt: TGTGCCACCAGCAGGGGGGGACGGCTCACTGAAGCTTTCTTT
j_gene: TRBJ1-2; v_gene: TRBV28; d_gene: NA; abundance: NA; CDR3aa: CASSPQAGGRVYGYTF; CDR3nt: TGTGCCAGCAGTCCCCAAGCGGGGGGGCGCGTCTATGGCTACACCTTC
j_gene: TRBJ1-1; v_gene: TRBV3-1/TRBV3-2; d_gene: TRBD1; abundance: NA; CDR3aa: CASSQGSTGGHTEAFF; CDR3nt: TGTGCCAGCAGCCAAGGATCGACAGGGGGCCACACTGAAGCTTTCTTT
j_gene: TRBJ1-1; v_gene: TRBV5-1; d_gene: NA; abundance: NA; CDR3aa: CASTSGPEAFF; CDR3nt: TGCGCCAGCACTTCAGGGCCTGAAGCTTTCTTT
j_gene: TRBJ1-6; v_gene: TRBV28; d_gene: TRBD1; abundance: NA; CDR3aa: CASSSGTVNSPLHF; CDR3nt: TGTGCCAGCAGTTCCGGGACAGTCAATTCACCCCTCCACTTT
j_gene: TRBJ2-1; v_gene: TRBV7-3; d_gene: NA; abundance: NA; CDR3aa: CASSLTTDNEQFF; CDR3nt: TGTGCCAGCAGCTTAACGACAGACAATGAGCAGTTCTTC